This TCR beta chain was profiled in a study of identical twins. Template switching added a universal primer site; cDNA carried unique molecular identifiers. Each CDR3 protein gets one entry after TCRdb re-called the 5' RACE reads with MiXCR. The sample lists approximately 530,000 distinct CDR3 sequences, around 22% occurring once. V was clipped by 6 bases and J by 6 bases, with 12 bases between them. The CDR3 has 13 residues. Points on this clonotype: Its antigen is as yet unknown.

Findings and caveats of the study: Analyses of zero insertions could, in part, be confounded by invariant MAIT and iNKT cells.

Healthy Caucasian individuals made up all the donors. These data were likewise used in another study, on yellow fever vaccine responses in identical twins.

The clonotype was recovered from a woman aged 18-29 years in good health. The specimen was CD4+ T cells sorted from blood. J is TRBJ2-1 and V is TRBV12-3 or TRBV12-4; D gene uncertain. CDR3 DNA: TGTGCCAGCAGGCTCTCGACCCCCAATGAGCAGTTCTTC. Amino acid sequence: CASRLSTPNEQFF.